The source of this T cell receptor beta chain is a study of blood T cell repertoires in COVID-19 (dated by TCRdb to about 2020). Some background on the complete study: Collaborator samples came from the United States, Italy and Spain and covered acute and convalescent phases of COVID-19. Nearly every sample came with metadata listing a de-identified subject ID, COVID-19 status, age in years and sex. The material from the prospective study consisted of cDNA or gDNA derived from T cells, B-cell-depleted T cells, or PBMCs. Subjects who had been exposed to COVID-19, were actively infected with it, or had recovered from it provided the deeply sampled blood TCRbeta repertoires that made up the dataset. The samples were drawn from two sources: the first 160 participants of the ongoing ImmuneRACE study, and 1,254 subjects contributed by 6 global collaborators. The repertoires were made available in a free public database intended to serve as a resource for research on the immune response to SARS-CoV-2. Where available, HLA class I and class II types were obtained from metadata supplied by the sample provider rather than from assay-based typing.

A remark on this clone: Its antigen is unknown. Base quality data are lacking; no much larger clone is found one base away.

The study at large found these results: Clinical and demographic metadata were provided uncurated, with the amount varying by source and participant.

The immunoSEQ Assay, a bias-controlled multiplex PCR, was used to amplify TCRbeta CDR3 regions from genomic DNA. The study's own analysis went as follows. Within the assay, amplification of reference gene primers was used to estimate how many nucleated cells each sample contained. Sequence reads were collapsed and filtered to measure the absolute abundance of every unique TCRbeta CDR3 rearrangement. For each sample, productive Simpson clonality was calculated as the square root of Simpson's diversity index over productive rearrangements. In its TCRdb copy, this immuneACCESS table keeps in-frame sequences only and misses some clones. Where compared with another copy, unresolved V genes explain less than half of these, and the others have no known cause. V, J and clone size are those of that table, while D and trimming were read from the DNA. Within this sample are about 200,000 clones, with approximately 86% of them counted one time only. 3% to 4% of the sample belongs to the ten largest clones.

Participants in the prospective study were aged 18 to 89 years, lived in 20 to 25 United States geographic areas, and enrolled through a virtual design. Cohort assignment in the prospective study relied on participant-reported clinical history from a screening survey and a study questionnaire. Each participant in the prospective study had whole blood, serum and a nasopharyngeal or oropharyngeal swab collected by mobile phlebotomists. Additional blood draws and questionnaires over an approximately two-month period could optionally be provided by prospective study participants. Before DNA extraction, prospective study blood samples were shipped either frozen or at room temperature. The sequenced sample consisted of PBMCs or T cells enriched from blood (not recorded which). The source of this sequence is a woman aged 40 to 55 with acute COVID-19.

The CDR3: CASSQDLARNEQFF. The DNA sequence is as follows: TGTGCCAGCAGCCAAGATCTAGCGCGCAATGAGCAGTTCTTC. The sequence is built from TRBV3-1 (or the pseudogene TRBV3-2) and TRBJ2-1; TRBD2 is a weak D gene call, 6 bases matching. V is shortened by 0 bases, J by 6 bases, and the region joining them spans 9 bases. The germline V gene (reference sequence) gives CDR1 as LGHDT and CDR2 as YNNKEL. Including the terminal cysteine and phenylalanine, the CDR3 comprises 14 residues. Only the CDR3 region is kept as DNA, spanning 42 bases read in frame from base 1.